Listed below are T cell receptor beta chains from one sample, sequenced in a study of T cell changes during pregnancy in multiple sclerosis. Generated by immunoSEQ multiplex PCR, the TCRdb table keeps only in-frame clones and is missing some. This table has roughly 110,000 clones, under 95% appearing once. The source was peripheral blood, collected in the third trimester of pregnancy. Receptors originate from a female donor in good health, enrolled as a control in a pregnancy study. CDR3s include the opening cysteine and the closing phenylalanine or tryptophan. The D gene is left open where the match is weak.

V gene	D gene	J gene	CDR3 length	CDR3 protein
TRBV30	TRBD1	TRBJ1-3	14	CAWSGQASGNTIYF
TRBV21-1	.	TRBJ1-5	16	CASSKAPGQVPQPQHF
TRBV2	.	TRBJ1-2	14	CASSLTGLAYGYTF
TRBV6-1	TRBD1	TRBJ1-3	15	CASSEATGGGNTIYF
TRBV10-3	TRBD2	TRBJ2-1	14	CAIMRGDSYNEQFF
TRBV4-2	TRBD1	TRBJ1-4	14	CASSPGQGGEKLFF
TRBV29-1	TRBD1	TRBJ1-1	13	CSVGARGLTEAFF
TRBV19	.	TRBJ2-1	15	CATRPTVSSYNEQFF
TRBV19	.	TRBJ1-1	15	CASSIQGRVNTEAFF
TRBV2	.	TRBJ1-4	14	CASRMTATNEKLFF
TRBV30	.	TRBJ1-6	12	CAWGGGDSPLHF
TRBV7-9	.	TRBJ2-1	16	CASTPIWADNYNEQFF
TRBV7-2	TRBD2	TRBJ2-1	16	CASSLWGGLAENEQFF
TRBV28	TRBD2	TRBJ2-5	17	CASSLWSETSGEETQYF
TRBV19	TRBD1	TRBJ1-3	17	CASKGGQGARSGNTIYF
TRBV6-5	.	TRBJ1-2	12	CASSSPGNGYTF
TRBV11-2	TRBD1	TRBJ1-3	15	CASSLEWQGANTIYF
TRBV4-3	.	TRBJ2-7	16	CASSQDYVRVSDEQYF
TRBV14	.	TRBJ2-7	15	CASSPSGVPSYEQYF
TRBV4-3	TRBD1	TRBJ1-4	15	CASSRLQGAGEKLFF
TRBV7-9	TRBD1	TRBJ2-7	15	CASSLGGQGPYEQYF
TRBV10-3	TRBD1	TRBJ2-5	13	CAITPGQQETQYF
TRBV6-5	.	TRBJ1-6	13	CASSPTRNSPLHF
TRBV2	.	TRBJ2-3	15	CASSEAGTYADTQYF
TRBV27	TRBD1	TRBJ1-2	13	CASSLKQGSGYTF
TRBV7-2	TRBD2	TRBJ2-7	15	CASSLLAGLSYEQYF
TRBV4-3	TRBD1	TRBJ2-5	15	CASSFDRGQIETQYF
TRBV27	.	TRBJ2-5	13	CASREVYQETQYF
TRBV5-1	TRBD2	TRBJ2-1	16	CASSGTSGGSYNEQFF
TRBV5-4	TRBD1	TRBJ1-6	16	CASSYDRGRTNSPLHF
TRBV10-3	.	TRBJ1-2	11	CAISPGKSYTF
TRBV5-1	.	TRBJ1-6	16	CASSAFSDSENSPLHF
TRBV6-6	TRBD2	TRBJ2-3	15	CASSYSGGGTDTQYF
TRBV4-3	.	TRBJ1-1	17	CASSQDWTVDTNTEAFF
TRBV9	.	TRBJ2-1	15	CASSPVRGAYNEQFF
TRBV19	.	TRBJ1-2	13	CASRAGNHYGYTF
TRBV11-1	.	TRBJ1-4	13	CASGRATNEKLFF
TRBV5-4	.	TRBJ1-1	13	CASSLWQNTEAFF
TRBV4-1	.	TRBJ1-4	17	CASSQINLIATNEKLFF
TRBV27	TRBD1	TRBJ1-1	15	CASRPSSGGFTEAFF
TRBV7-9	.	TRBJ1-4	16	CASSSTPGRKNEKLFF
TRBV7-8	TRBD1	TRBJ1-5	15	CASSVLTGVNQPQHF
TRBV7-9	.	TRBJ1-1	14	CASSFTGRGTEAFF
TRBV18	.	TRBJ1-1	14	CASSPSSRNTEAFF
TRBV4-3	.	TRBJ1-2	15	CASSQDYGGRNGYTF
TRBV5-1	TRBD1	TRBJ1-1	16	CASRSGQGRWDTEAFF
TRBV6-1	TRBD1	TRBJ2-7	13	CASSHRGDYEQYF
TRBV19	.	TRBJ2-3	14	CASSGTGGTDTQYF
TRBV4-3	TRBD1	TRBJ2-1	17	CASSQDPGQGPYNEQFF
TRBV11-1	TRBD1	TRBJ1-2	18	CASSSYMGQGTANYGYTF
TRBV7-2	TRBD2	TRBJ2-3	18	CASSSIWRGGARTDTQYF